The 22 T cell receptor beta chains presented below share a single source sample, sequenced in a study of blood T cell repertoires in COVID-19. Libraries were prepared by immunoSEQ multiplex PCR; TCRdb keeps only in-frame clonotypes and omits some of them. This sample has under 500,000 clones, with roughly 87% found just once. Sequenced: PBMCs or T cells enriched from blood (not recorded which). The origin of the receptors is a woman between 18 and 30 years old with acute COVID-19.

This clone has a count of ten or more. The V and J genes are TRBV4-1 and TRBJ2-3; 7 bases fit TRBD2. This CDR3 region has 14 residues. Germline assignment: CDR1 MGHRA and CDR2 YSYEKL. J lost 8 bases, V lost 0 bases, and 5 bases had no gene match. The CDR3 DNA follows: TGCGCCAGCAGCCAAGATGGCGGACTAGGTACGCAGTATTTT. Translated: CASSQDGGLGTQYF.

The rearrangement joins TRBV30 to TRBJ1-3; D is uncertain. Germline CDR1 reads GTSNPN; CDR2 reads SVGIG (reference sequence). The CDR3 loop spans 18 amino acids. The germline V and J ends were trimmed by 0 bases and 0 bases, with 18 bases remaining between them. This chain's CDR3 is CAWSVYPGSGISGNTIYF. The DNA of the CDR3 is TGTGCCTGGAGTGTATATCCTGGGAGTGGAATCTCTGGAAACACCATATATTTT.

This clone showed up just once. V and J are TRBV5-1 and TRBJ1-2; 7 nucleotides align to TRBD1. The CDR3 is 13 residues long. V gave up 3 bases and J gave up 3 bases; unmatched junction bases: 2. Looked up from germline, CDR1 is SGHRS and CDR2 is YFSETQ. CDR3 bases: TGCGCCAGCAGCTGGGACAGCTACTATGGCTACACCTTC. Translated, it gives CASSWDSYYGYTF.

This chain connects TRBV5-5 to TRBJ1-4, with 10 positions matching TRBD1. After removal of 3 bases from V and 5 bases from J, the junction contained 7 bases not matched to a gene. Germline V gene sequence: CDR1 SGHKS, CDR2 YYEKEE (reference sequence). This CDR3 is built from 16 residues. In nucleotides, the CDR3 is TGTGCCAGCAGCTCCCCGACAGGGGGCGGGAATGAAAAACTGTTTTTT. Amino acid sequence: CASSSPTGGGNEKLFF.

The CDR3 DNA is TGTGCCAGCAGCTCCGGACAGGGGTTCCACACTGAAGCTTTCTTT. Residues: CASSSGQGFHTEAFF. The chain uses TRBV5-4 and TRBJ1-1, with TRBD1 matching 9 bases. This CDR3 has 15 residues. With 3 bases clipped from V and 3 bases from J, the junction kept 6 bases outside the gene matches. CDR1 is SGHNT and CDR2 is YYREEE in the germline V gene (reference sequence). The whole variable domain, filled in from reference TRBV5-4 and TRBJ1-1, reads ETGVTQSPTHLIKTRGQQVTLRCSSQSGHNTVSWYQQALGQGPQFIFQYYREEENGRGNFPPRFSGLQFPNYSSELNVNALELDDSALYLCASSSGQGFHTEAFFGQGTRLTVV.

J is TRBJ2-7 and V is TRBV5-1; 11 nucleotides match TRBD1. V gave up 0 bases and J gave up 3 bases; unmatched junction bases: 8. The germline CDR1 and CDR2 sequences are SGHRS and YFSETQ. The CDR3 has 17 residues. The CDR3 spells CASSLGGLGQGVYEQYF. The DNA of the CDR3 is TGCGCCAGCAGCTTGGGCGGGCTGGGACAGGGGGTCTACGAGCAGTACTTC.

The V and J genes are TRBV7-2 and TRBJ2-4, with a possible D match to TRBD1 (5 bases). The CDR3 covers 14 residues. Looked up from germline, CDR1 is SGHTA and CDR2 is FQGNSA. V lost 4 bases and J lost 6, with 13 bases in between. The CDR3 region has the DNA TGTGCCAGCAGCTCTGGACATGTTTTAAACATTCAGTACTTC. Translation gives CASSSGHVLNIQYF. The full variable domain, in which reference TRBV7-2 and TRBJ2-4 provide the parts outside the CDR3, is GAGVSQSPSNKVTEKGKDVELRCDPISGHTALYWYRQSLGQGLEFLIYFQGNSAPDKSGLPSDRFSAERTGGSVSTLTIQRTQQEDSAVYLCASSSGHVLNIQYFGAGTRLSVL.

CDR3 sequence (DNA): TGTGCCAGTAGTATAGCCGTAGATTCAGATACGCAGTATTTT. Amino acid sequence: CASSIAVDSDTQYF. The rearrangement joins TRBV19 to TRBJ2-3; no reliable D call. There are 14 residues in the CDR3. Trimming took 1 base from V and 4 from J, leaving 9 bases between them. Germline V CDR1 and CDR2: LNHDA, SQIVND (reference sequence).

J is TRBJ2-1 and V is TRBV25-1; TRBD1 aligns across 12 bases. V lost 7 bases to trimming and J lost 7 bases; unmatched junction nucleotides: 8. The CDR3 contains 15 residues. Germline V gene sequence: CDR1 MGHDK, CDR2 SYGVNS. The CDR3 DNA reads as TGTGCCAGCACCTCCCGGGACAGGGGGCTGAATGAGCAGTTCTTC. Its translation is CASTSRDRGLNEQFF.

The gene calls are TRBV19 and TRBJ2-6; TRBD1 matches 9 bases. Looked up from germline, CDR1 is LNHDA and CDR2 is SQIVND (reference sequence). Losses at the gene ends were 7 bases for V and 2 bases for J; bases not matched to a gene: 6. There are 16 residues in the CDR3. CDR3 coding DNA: TGTGCCAGTACCGGACAGGGGTTAGCTGGGGCCAACGTCCTGACTTTC. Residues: CASTGQGLAGANVLTF.

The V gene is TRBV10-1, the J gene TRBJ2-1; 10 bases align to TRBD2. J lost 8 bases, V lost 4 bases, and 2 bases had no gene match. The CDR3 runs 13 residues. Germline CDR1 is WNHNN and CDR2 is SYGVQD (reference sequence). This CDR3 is CASSAGTSDEQFF. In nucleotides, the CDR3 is TGCGCCAGCAGTGCCGGGACTAGCGATGAGCAGTTCTTC.

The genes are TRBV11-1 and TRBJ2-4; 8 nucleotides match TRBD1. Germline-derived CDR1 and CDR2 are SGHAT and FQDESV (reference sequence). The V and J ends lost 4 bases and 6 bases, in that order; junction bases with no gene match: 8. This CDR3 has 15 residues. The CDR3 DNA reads TGTGCCAGCAGCTCTTCCAGGGGGCTGAGAAACATTCAGTACTTC. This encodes CASSSSRGLRNIQYF. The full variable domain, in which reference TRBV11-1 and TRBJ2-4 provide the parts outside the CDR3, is EAEVAQSPRYKITEKSQAVAFWCDPISGHATLYWYRQILGQGPELLVQFQDESVVDDSQLPKDRFSAERLKGVDSTLKIQPAELGDSAMYLCASSSSRGLRNIQYFGAGTRLSVL.

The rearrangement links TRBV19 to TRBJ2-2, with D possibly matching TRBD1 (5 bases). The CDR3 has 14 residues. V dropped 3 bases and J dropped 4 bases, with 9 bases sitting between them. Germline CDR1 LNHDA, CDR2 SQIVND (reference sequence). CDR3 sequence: CASSIRGSTGELFF. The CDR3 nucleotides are TGTGCCAGTAGTATTAGGGGTAGCACCGGGGAGCTGTTTTTT.

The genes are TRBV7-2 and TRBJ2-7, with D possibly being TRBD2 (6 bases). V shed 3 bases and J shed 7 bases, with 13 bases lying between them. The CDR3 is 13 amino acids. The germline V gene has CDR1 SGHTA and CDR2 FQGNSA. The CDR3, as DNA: TGTGCCAGCAGCTTCCCGGGTAGCGGAGAGCAGTACTTC. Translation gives CASSFPGSGEQYF.

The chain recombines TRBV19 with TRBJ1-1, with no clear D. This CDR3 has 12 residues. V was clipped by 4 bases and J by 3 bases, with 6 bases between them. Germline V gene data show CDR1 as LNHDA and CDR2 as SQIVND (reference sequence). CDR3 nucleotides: TGTGCCAGTAGTACGCAGGACACTGAAGCTTTCTTT. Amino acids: CASSTQDTEAFF.

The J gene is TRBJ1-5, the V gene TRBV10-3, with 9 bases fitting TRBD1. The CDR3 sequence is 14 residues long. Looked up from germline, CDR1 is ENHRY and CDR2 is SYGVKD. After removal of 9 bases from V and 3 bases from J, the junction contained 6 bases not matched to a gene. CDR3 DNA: TGTGCCATTAAGGGACAGGGACCCAATCAGCCCCAGCATTTT. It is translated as CAIKGQGPNQPQHF.

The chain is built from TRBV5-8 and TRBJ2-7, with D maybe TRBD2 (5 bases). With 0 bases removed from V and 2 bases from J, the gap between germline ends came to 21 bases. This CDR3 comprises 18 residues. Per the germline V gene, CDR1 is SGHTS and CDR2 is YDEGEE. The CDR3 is CASSLVWEKRYFPYEQYF. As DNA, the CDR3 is TGTGCCAGCAGCTTGGTGTGGGAGAAAAGATACTTCCCCTACGAGCAGTACTTC.

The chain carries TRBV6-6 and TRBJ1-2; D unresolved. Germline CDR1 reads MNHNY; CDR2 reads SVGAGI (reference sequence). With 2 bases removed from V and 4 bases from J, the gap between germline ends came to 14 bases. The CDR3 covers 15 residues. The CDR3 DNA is TGTGCCAGCAGTTACCCAACGCACCAGTTCTATGGCTACACCTTC. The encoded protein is CASSYPTHQFYGYTF.

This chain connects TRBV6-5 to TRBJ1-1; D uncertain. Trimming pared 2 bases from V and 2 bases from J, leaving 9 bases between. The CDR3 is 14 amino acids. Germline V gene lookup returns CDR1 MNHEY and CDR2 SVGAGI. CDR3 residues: CASSYTRGNTEAFF. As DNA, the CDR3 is TGTGCCAGCAGTTACACACGGGGAAACACTGAAGCTTTCTTT.

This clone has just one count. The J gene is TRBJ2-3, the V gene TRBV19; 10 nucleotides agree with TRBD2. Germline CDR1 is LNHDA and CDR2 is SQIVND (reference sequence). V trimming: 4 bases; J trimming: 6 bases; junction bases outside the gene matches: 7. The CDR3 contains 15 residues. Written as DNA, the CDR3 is TGTGCCAGTAGTAAGACTAGCGGGTTCCCGGATACGCAGTATTTT. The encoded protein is CASSKTSGFPDTQYF.

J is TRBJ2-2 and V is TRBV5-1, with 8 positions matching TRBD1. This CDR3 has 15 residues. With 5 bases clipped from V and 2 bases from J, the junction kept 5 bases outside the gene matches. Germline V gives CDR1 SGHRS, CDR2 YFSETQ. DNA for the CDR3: TGCGCCAGCAGAGTTGACAGGGGCAACACCGGGGAGCTGTTTTTT. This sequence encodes CASRVDRGNTGELFF. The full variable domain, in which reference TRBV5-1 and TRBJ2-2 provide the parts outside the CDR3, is KAGVTQTPRYLIKTRGQQVTLSCSPISGHRSVSWYQQTPGQGLQFLFEYFSETQRNKGNFPGRFSGRQFSNSRSEMNVSTLELGDSALYLCASRVDRGNTGELFFGEGSRLTVL.

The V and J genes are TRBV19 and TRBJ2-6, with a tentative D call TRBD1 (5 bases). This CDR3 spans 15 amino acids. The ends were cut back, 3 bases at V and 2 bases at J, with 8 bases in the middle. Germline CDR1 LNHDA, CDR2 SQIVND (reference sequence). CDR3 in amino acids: CASSIGAAGANVLTF. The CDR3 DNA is TGTGCCAGTAGTATTGGGGCAGCTGGGGCCAACGTCCTGACTTTC.